Sequencing of this TCR beta chain was carried out in a study of blood T cell repertoires in COVID-19. Study at large: T cells, B-cell-depleted T cells, or PBMCs provided the cDNA or gDNA that served as material.

Source study methods: The authors estimated nucleated cell counts from reference gene primer amplification. The table came from immunoSEQ multiplex PCR; TCRdb's copy has only in-frame clones and leaves some out. Clone size and V and J calls were adopted from that table, with D and trimming inferred from the DNA. The sample includes over 100,000 clones, 70% to 90% of them seen just once. CDR3 length equals 17 residues. After removal of 5 bases from V and 6 bases from J, the junction contained 16 bases not matched to a gene. Per the germline V gene, CDR1 is SGHAT and CDR2 is FQNNGV. The chain uses TRBV11-2 and TRBJ2-1; 7 positions match TRBD1. Sequencing was done on a sample of peripheral blood. The receptor was derived from a woman aged 60-75 years with acute or convalescent COVID-19. The CDR3 coding sequence is TGTGCCAGCAGCAAGATCGTGGCCATAGGGGGCCGCAATGAGCAGTTCTTC. Amino acids: CASSKIVAIGGRNEQFF.